This TCR beta chain was sequenced in a study of Graves' ophthalmopathy and Graves' hyperthyroidism (dated by TCRdb to the late 2010s). With regard to the full study: Peripheral blood was collected at initial diagnosis, before any treatment. The study used TCR beta repertoire signatures to distinguish Graves' ophthalmopathy from Graves' hyperthyroidism and to predict progression to ophthalmopathy. In total, approximately 130 blood samples were TCR-sequenced: roughly 45 ophthalmopathy, approximately 75 hyperthyroidism and some 17 hyperthyroidism-to-ophthalmopathy patients. To explore V-J signatures distinguishing ophthalmopathy from hyperthyroidism, a discovery set of 100 or so patients (43 ophthalmopathy, 55 to 60 stable hyperthyroidism) was enrolled. An independent validation cohort was composed of around 19 hyperthyroidism patients and around 16 patients who later progressed from hyperthyroidism to ophthalmopathy. In over five hyperthyroidism patients, T-cell repertoires of thyroid tissue and blood were compared. Following sampling, methimazole starting at 30 mg daily was administered to hyperthyroidism patients, and high-dose intravenous methylprednisolone was administered to ophthalmopathy patients. The approximately 97 discovery patients were randomly divided into training and test sets at a 7:3 ratio. What the work shows at the level of the full study, not this receptor alone: No statistical method was used to predetermine the sample size, and group allocation was not hidden from the investigators. In validation, the model predicted ophthalmopathy progression with about 71% sensitivity and 72.22% specificity; 12 predicted patients were CT-confirmed with GO in a median of around 6.5 months. Among expanded thyroid clonotypes with frequency above 0.001, most also showed up in blood, which suggests that blood repertoires may reflect the thyroid immune response. In cross-validation, the 13-signature model distinguished ophthalmopathy from stable hyperthyroidism with approximately 85% sensitivity and approximately 81% specificity, and in the test set the corresponding values were around 78% and 73%.

For repertoire sequencing, the TCR beta CDR3 regions were amplified from RNA transcripts. The first round of RT-PCR was done with HTBI primers and the Qiagen OneStep RT-PCR kit, and was followed by a second round of multiplex PCR, then size selection and purification. Libraries were sequenced on an Illumina HiSeq2000 using paired-end 100 bp reads. Processing in the source paper ran as follows. SOAPnuke was used for read processing, and reads with adapters, uncalled bases, a mean Phred below 15, or no exact constant-primer or identifier match were discarded. COPE v1.2.5 was used to merge high-quality paired reads. Clonotypes were defined as unique nucleotide sequences and were aligned to IMGT TRB V, D and J references using MiTCR v1.1. Only V-J combinations with frequency above 0.0001 were analysed, covering approximately 99% of repertoires. For each V-J combination, a TCR clonal expansion and chaos score was defined as the ratio of F50 clonal expansion to chaos observed in the TCRdist matrix. Features were reduced by Welch's t-statistics and random forest to approximately 13 V-J combinations, which fed a naive Bayes classifier. The Morisita-Horn index was used to measure how similar the thyroid and blood repertoires were. The raw public data were reprocessed by TCRdb itself: fastp quality trimming at Q25, MiXCR clonotype calling, in-frame beta chains only. Rows are unified per CDR3 protein, each entry keeping the most common DNA and genes. The authors' filters were not applied to this entry. The sample data list 150,000 to 200,000 distinct CDR3 sequences, and under 45% of these were observed just once. In total, the top ten clones hold roughly 8.9% of the sample.

The germline V and J ends show losses of 5 bases and 6 bases respectively, and no gene match explains 9 bases of the junction. Including cysteine and phenylalanine, the CDR3 has 16 amino acids. Only the CDR3 portion is preserved as DNA: 48 bases, with reading frame beginning at the first base. Via the germline V gene, CDR1 is MRHNA and CDR2 SNTAGT. Ophthalmopathy patients were characterized by moderately to severely active disease, a Clinical Activity Score of at least 3, a NOSPECS grade of at least 4, and a disease duration under 3 months. Anyone with other autoimmune diseases, uncontrolled infections, pregnancy or lactation was excluded from the study. Clinical symptoms, serum thyroxine, TRAb, thyroid ultrasound and orbital computed tomography formed the basis of the diagnosis. Using Ficoll-Paque density gradient centrifugation, PBMCs were isolated from about 9.4 ml of fresh peripheral blood. Total RNA was extracted with Trizol reagent and quality-checked on an Agilent 2100 Bioanalyzer.

In the case of this clonotype: The target of this receptor is not known. No base qualities exist here, and no much larger clone lies one base off it.

The sequenced material came from peripheral blood. The sequence came from a man younger than 40 with Graves' ophthalmopathy. Donor details come from another sample of the same person, matched by shared clones. The sequence is built from TRBV6-4 and TRBJ2-2; TRBD2 agrees with 10 junctional bases. The DNA sequence is as follows: TGTGCCAGCAGTTTAGCTCTAGCGGGAGTTTCCGGGGAGCTGTTTTTT. This gives the protein CASSLALAGVSGELFF.